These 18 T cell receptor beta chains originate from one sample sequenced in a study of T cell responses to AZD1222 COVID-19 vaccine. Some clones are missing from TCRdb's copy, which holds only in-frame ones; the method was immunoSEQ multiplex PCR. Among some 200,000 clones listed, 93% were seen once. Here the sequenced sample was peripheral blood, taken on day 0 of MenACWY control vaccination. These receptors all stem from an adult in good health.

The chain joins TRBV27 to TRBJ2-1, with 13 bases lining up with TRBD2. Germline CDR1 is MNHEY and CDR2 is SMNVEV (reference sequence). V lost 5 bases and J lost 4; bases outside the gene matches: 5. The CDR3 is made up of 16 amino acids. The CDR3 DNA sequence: TGTGCCAGCAGTCCGGGACTAGCGGGGATATACAATGAGCAGTTCTTC. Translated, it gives CASSPGLAGIYNEQFF.

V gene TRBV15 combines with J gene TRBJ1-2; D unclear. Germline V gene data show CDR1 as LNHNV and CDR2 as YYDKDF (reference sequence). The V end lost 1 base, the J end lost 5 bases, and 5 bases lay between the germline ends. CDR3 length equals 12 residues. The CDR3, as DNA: TGTGCCACCAGCAGAGTGGCGTATGGCTACACCTTC. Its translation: CATSRVAYGYTF.

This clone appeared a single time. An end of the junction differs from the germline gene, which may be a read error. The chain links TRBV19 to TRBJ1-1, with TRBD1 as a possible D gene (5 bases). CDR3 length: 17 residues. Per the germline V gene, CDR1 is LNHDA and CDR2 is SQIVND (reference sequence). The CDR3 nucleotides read TGTGCCAGTAATATAGGAATCGCCGTCGGGGGAGGCACTGAAGCTTTCTTT. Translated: CASNIGIAVGGGTEAFF. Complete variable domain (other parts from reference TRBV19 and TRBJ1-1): DGGITQSPKYLFRKEGQNVTLSCEQNLNHDAMYWYRQDPGQGLRLIYYSQIVNDFQKGDIAEGYSVSREKKESFPLTVTSAQKNPTAFYLCASNIGIAVGGGTEAFFGQGTRLTVV.

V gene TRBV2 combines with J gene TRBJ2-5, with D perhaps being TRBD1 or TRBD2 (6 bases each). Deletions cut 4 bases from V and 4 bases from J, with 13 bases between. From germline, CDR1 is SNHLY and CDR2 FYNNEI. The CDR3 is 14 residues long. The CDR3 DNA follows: TGTGCCAGCAGTGTTCGACTAGGGGGAGAGACCCAGTACTTC. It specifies CASSVRLGGETQYF.

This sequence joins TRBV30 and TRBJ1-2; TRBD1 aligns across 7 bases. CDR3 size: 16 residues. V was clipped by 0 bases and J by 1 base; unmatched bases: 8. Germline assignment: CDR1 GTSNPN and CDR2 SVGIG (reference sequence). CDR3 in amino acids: CAWSVGTGVGNYGYTF. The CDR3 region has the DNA TGTGCCTGGAGTGTAGGAACAGGGGTCGGTAACTATGGCTACACCTTC.

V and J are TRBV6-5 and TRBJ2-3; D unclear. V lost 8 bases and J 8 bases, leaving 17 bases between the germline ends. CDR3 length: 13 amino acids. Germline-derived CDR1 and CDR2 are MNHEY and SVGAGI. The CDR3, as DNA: TGTGCCAGCTGGGCAGTCCCCGGCGGTACGCAGTATTTT. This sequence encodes CASWAVPGGTQYF.

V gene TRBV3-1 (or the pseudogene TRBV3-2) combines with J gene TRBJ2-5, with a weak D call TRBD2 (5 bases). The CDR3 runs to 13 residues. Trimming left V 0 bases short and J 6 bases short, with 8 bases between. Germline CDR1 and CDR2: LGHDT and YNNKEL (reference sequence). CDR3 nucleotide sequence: TGTGCCAGCAGCCAAGAAGCGGTAAAGACCCAGTACTTC. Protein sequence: CASSQEAVKTQYF.

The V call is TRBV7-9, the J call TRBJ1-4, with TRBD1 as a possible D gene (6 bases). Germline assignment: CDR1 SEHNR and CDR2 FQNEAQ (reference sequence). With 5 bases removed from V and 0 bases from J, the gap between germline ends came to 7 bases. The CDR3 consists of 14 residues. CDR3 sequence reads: CASSEGATNEKLFF. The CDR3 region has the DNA TGTGCCAGCAGCGAGGGGGCAACTAATGAAAAACTGTTTTTT. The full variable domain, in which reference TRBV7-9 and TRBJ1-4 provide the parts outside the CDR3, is DTGVSQNPRHKITKRGQNVTFRCDPISEHNRLYWYRQTLGQGPEFLTYFQNEAQLEKSRLLSDRFSAERPKGSFSTLEIQRTEQGDSAMYLCASSEGATNEKLFFGSGTQLSVL.

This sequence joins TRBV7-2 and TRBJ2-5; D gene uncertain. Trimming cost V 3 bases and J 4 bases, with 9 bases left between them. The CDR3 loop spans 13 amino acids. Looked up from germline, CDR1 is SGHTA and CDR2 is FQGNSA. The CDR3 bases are TGTGCCAGCAGCTTGGGAACCGTAGAGACCCAGTACTTC. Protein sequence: CASSLGTVETQYF.

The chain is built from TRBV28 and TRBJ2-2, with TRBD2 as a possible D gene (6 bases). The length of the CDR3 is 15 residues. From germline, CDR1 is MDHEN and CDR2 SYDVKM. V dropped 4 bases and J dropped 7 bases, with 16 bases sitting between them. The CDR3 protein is CASSSSGVLLGELFF. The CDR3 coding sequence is TGTGCCAGCAGTTCCTCGGGGGTTCTTCTCGGGGAGCTGTTTTTT.

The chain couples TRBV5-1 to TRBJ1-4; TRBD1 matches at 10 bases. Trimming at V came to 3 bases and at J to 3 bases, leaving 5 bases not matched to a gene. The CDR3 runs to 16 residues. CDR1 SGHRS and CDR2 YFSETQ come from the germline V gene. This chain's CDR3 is CASSWGTGVANEKLFF. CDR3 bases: TGCGCCAGCAGCTGGGGGACAGGGGTTGCTAATGAAAAACTGTTTTTT.

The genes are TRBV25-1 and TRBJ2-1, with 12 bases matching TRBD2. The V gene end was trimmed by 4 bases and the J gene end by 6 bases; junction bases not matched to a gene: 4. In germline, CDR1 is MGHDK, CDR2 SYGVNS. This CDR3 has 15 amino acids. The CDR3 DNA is TGTGCCAGCAGTGCCAAACTAGCGGGGGGCAATGAGCAGTTCTTC. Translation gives CASSAKLAGGNEQFF.

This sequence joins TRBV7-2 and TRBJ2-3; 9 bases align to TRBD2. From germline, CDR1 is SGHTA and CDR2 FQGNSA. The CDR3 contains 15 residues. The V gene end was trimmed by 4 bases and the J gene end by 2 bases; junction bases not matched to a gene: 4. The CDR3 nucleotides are TGTGCCAGCAGCTATAGCGGGGGTTACACAGATACGCAGTATTTT. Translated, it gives CASSYSGGYTDTQYF.

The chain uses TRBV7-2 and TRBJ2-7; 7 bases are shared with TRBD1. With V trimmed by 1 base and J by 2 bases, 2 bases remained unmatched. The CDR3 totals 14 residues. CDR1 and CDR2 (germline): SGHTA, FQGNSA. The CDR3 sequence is CASSLGQGAYEQYF. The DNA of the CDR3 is TGTGCCAGCAGCTTAGGGCAGGGGGCCTACGAGCAGTACTTC.

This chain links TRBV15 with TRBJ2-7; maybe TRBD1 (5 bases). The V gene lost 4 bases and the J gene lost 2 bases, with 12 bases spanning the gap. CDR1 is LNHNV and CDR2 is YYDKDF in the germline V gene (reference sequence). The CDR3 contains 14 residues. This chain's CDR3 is CATSTQGNTYEQYF. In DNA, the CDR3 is TGTGCCACCAGCACGCAGGGAAACACCTACGAGCAGTACTTC.

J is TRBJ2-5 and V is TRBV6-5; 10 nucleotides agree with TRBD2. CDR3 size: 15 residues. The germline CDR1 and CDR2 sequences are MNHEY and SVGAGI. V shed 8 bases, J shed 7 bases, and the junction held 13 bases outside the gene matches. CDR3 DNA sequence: TGTGCCAGCCGGGATGAGCGGGGGGGCCTAGGGACCCAGTACTTC. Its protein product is CASRDERGGLGTQYF.

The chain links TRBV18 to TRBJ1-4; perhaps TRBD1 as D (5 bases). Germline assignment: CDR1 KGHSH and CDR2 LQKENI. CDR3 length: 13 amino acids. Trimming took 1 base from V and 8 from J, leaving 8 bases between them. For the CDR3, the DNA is TGTGCCAGCTCACCACAACCAGGGGAAAAACTGTTTTTT. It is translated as CASSPQPGEKLFF. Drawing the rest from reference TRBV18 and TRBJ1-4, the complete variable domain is NAGVMQNPRHLVRRRGQEARLRCSPMKGHSHVYWYRQLPEEGLKFMVYLQKENIIDESGMPKERFSAEFPKEGPSILRIQQVVRGDSAAYFCASSPQPGEKLFFGSGTQLSVL.

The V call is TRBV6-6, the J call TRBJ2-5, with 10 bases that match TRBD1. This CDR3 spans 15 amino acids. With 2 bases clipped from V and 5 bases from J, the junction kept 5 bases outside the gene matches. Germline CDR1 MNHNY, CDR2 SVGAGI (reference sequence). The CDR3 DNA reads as TGTGCCAGCAGTTACCCGACAGGGGGCAGCGAGACCCAGTACTTC. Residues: CASSYPTGGSETQYF.